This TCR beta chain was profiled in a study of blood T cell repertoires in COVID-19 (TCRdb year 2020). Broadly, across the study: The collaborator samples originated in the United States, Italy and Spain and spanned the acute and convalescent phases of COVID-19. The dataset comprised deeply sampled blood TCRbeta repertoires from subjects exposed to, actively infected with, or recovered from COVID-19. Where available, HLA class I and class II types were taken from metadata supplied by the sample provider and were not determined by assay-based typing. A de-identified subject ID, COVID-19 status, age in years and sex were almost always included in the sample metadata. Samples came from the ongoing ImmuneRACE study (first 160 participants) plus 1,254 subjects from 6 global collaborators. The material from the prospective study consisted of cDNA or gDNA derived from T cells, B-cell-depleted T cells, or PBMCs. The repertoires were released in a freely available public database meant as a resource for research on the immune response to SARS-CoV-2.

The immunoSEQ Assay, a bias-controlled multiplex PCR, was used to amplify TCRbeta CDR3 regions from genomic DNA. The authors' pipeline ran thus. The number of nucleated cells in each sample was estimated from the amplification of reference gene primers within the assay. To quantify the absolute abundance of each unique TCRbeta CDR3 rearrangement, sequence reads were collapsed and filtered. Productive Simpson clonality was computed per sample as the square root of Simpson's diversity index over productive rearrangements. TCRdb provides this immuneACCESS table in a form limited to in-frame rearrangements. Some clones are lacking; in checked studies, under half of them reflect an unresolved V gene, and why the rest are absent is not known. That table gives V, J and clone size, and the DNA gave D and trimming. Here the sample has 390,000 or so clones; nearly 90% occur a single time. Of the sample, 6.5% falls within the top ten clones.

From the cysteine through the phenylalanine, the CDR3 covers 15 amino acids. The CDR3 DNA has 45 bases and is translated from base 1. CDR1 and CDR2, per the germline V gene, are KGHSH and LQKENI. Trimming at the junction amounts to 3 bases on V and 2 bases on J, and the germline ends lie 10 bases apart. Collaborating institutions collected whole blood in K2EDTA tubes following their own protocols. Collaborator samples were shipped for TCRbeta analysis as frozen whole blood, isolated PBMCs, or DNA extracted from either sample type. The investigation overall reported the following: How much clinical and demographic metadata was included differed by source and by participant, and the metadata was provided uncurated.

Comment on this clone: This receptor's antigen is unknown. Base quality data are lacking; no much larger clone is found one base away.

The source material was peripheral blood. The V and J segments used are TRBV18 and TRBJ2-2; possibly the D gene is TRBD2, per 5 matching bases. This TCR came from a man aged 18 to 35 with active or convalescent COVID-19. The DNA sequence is TGTGCCAGCTCACCGGGAGAAGGTAACACCGGGGAGCTGTTTTTT. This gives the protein CASSPGEGNTGELFF.